The present entry profiles one T cell receptor beta chain with its context. Participants were aged about 18 to 89 years from around 25 US areas. This sample is drawn from a study of blood T cell repertoires in COVID-19. The CDR3 loop spans 14 amino acids. Germline V gene sequence: CDR1 MGHRA, CDR2 YSYEKL. After removal of 0 bases from V and 2 bases from J, the junction contained 1 base not matched to a gene. Here immunoSEQ multiplex PCR was the method, and the copy in TCRdb shows in-frame clones only, minus some. The sample contains 400,000 to 550,000 clones, nearly 90% of which appear only once. The chain carries TRBV4-1 and TRBJ2-7; 7 bases line up with TRBD1. The sequence was collected from a woman under 30 with acute COVID-19. Sequencing input: PBMCs or T cells enriched from blood (not recorded which). The DNA of the CDR3 is TGCGCCAGCAGCCAAGACGACAGGGCCTACGAGCAGTACTTC. It specifies CASSQDDRAYEQYF.